These T cell receptor beta chains were read from a single sample in a study of blood T cells in healthy people across ages. Each CDR3 protein gets one entry after TCRdb re-called the 5' RACE reads with MiXCR. The sample includes under 800,000 distinct CDR3 sequences, roughly 45% of them seen just once. Sequenced material: blood. These receptors all come from a woman aged 55-69 years in good health. Each CDR3 is given with its conserved first and last residue. D genes are given only for firm matches. Not every row has a clone size; where given, it reads once, few, many or a size class.

d_call j_call v_call clone_size cdr3_nt cdr3_aa
TRBD2 TRBJ2-2 TRBV20-1 once TGCAGTGCTAGAGGGGAGGGGTGGACCGGGGAGCTGTTTTTT CSARGEGWTGELFF
- TRBJ2-7 TRBV12-5 - TGTGCTAGTGGTTTTCGTTACTCCTACGAGCAGTACTTC CASGFRYSYEQYF
- TRBJ1-1 TRBV3-1 - TGTGCCAGCAGCCAAGGCAGGGTAAAGACTGAAGCTTTCTTT CASSQGRVKTEAFF
- TRBJ1-4 TRBV7-2 - TGTGCCAGCAGCTTAGCCCATGACACGGGAAAACTGTTTTTT CASSLAHDTGKLFF
- TRBJ1-1 TRBV2 few TGTGCCAGCAGTGAAAAACAGGGCGCCACTGAAGCTTTCTTT CASSEKQGATEAFF
TRBD1 TRBJ1-5 TRBV20-1 - TGCAGTGCTAGAGATAGGGGGCCGTTGTATCCCCAGCATTTT CSARDRGPLYPQHF
TRBD2 TRBJ2-5 TRBV6-2/TRBV6-3 - TGTGCCACCACCCCCGGGAGGCGAGTTGTCCAAGAGACCCAGTACTTC CATTPGRRVVQETQYF
TRBD2 TRBJ2-3 TRBV6-2/TRBV6-3 - TGTGCCAGCAGTTACTCCCCATTTAGCGGGAGGAACACAGATACGCAGTATTTT CASSYSPFSGRNTDTQYF
- TRBJ2-7 TRBV28 - TGTGCCAGCCTTAGCCAGGGTTACGAGCAGTACTTC CASLSQGYEQYF
- TRBJ2-3 TRBV29-1 - TGCAGCGGGGCCGGGACATCAAGCACAGATACGCAGTATTTT CSGAGTSSTDTQYF
- TRBJ2-1 TRBV6-5 few TGTGCCAGCAGCCGAGACCACATGAGTAATGAGCAGTTCTTC CASSRDHMSNEQFF
TRBD2 TRBJ2-1 TRBV20-1 - TGCAGTGCTAGAGATAGCGGGAGGGCCTCCCGCGGTGAGCAGTTCTTC CSARDSGRASRGEQFF
- TRBJ2-7 TRBV29-1 - TGCAGCGTGACCGCAGACTACGAGCAGTACTTC CSVTADYEQYF
TRBD2 TRBJ2-7 TRBV20-1 few TGCAGTGCTACACCGGACATAGCGGGAGCAAACGAGCAGTACTTC CSATPDIAGANEQYF
- TRBJ2-7 TRBV28 few TGTGCCAGCAGTCCAGGTGGTATGGAGCTCTACGAGCAGTACTTC CASSPGGMELYEQYF
- TRBJ2-5 TRBV2 few TGTGCCAGCAGTAAGGCCCGAGGGGAGACCCAGTACTTC CASSKARGETQYF
- TRBJ2-3 TRBV5-6 - TGTGCCAGCAGCCAGGGCCCGCAGGAAGATACGCAGTATTTT CASSQGPQEDTQYF
- TRBJ2-1 TRBV29-1 few TGCAGCGTCTTGGATGAGGGGAGGTTCTATGAGCAGTTCTTC CSVLDEGRFYEQFF
- TRBJ2-7 TRBV25-1 - TGTGCCAGCAGTGAGGGACACCGATACGAGCAGTACTTC CASSEGHRYEQYF
TRBD1 TRBJ1-1 TRBV29-1 - TGCAGCGCTCAGACAGGGAGGGTCAGTGAAGCTTTCTTT CSAQTGRVSEAFF
- TRBJ1-1 TRBV5-5 - TGTGCCAGCAGCTTCGTTTGGAAGTCCAGCACTGAAGCTTTCTTT CASSFVWKSSTEAFF
TRBD2 TRBJ2-5 TRBV5-6 - TGTGCCAGCAGCTACCTTAGGCCGGGACTAGAAGGTTCAGAGACCCAGTACTTC CASSYLRPGLEGSETQYF
- TRBJ1-2 TRBV9 - TGTGCCAGCAGCCCCGAAAGGGCGGACTATGGCTACACCTTC CASSPERADYGYTF
- TRBJ1-2 TRBV10-3 - TGTGCCATCAGTGAGTCGTCAGGGAACTATGGCTACACCTTC CAISESSGNYGYTF
- TRBJ2-2 TRBV6-4 few TGTGCCAGCAGTGACCACTCATCAGGAGGGGACACCGGGGAGCTGTTTTTT CASSDHSSGGDTGELFF
- TRBJ2-5 TRBV6-6 few TGTGCCAGCAGCCCCCCTTTTGGGTGGGGTGAAGGAGAGCAGTACTTC CASSPPFGWGEGEQYF
- TRBJ2-5 TRBV12-3/TRBV12-4 - TGTGCCAGCAGCTCGGGGGCCGGAGATCAAACCCAGTACTTC CASSSGAGDQTQYF
- TRBJ2-7 TRBV20-1 - TGCAGTGCTAGAGGGGACAGGAGGACTAGCAGATCCTACAATGAGCAGTACTTC CSARGDRRTSRSYNEQYF
- TRBJ2-5 TRBV5-1 - TGCGCCAGCAGCTTCAGAGGGAGACCCTCCTACAATGAGCAGTACTTC CASSFRGRPSYNEQYF
TRBD1 TRBJ2-3 TRBV7-2 few TGTGCCAGCAGCTCAGGGGGACAAGCACCTTGTGAGCAGTATTTT CASSSGGQAPCEQYF
- TRBJ2-1 TRBV29-1 many TGCAGCGTTGGAGAAGTCTACAATGAGCAGTTCTTC CSVGEVYNEQFF
TRBD2 TRBJ2-1 TRBV20-1 - TGCAGTGCCTTAGCGGGCTTCTACAATGAGCAGTTCTTC CSALAGFYNEQFF
TRBD1 TRBJ1-5 TRBV19 few TGTGCCAGTAGTATAGGACAGGGCCTGGGGCCCCAGCATTTT CASSIGQGLGPQHF
- TRBJ1-1 TRBV7-9 few TGTGCCAGCAGCAACCCCGCGGAAGCTTTCTTT CASSNPAEAFF
- TRBJ2-1 TRBV29-1 - TGCAGCGTCCCAGGGGAGGGGGCGGTTTACAATGAGCAGTTCTTC CSVPGEGAVYNEQFF
- TRBJ1-5 TRBV15 - TGTGCCACCAGCAGAGATCTAGGAGGGGGGAATCAGCCCCAGCATTTT CATSRDLGGGNQPQHF
TRBD2 TRBJ2-7 TRBV7-3 - TGTGCCAGCAGGGAAAGCGGGGGGACCTACAATGAGCAGTACTTC CASRESGGTYNEQYF
- TRBJ2-1 TRBV4-2 few TGTGCCAGCAGCCAAGATATTAGCGGCTACAATGAGCAGTTCTTC CASSQDISGYNEQFF
- TRBJ2-7 TRBV10-3 few TGTGCCATCAGTGAGGCCGGGTCCTACGAGCAGTACTTC CAISEAGSYEQYF
- TRBJ1-5 TRBV7-9 - TGTGCCAGCACCCCCGGTGCAGGGTACAATCAGCCCCAGCATTTT CASTPGAGYNQPQHF
TRBD1 TRBJ2-7 TRBV6-1 - TGTGCCAGCAGTGAACCGGGACAGAGCACCTACGAGCAGTACTTC CASSEPGQSTYEQYF
- TRBJ2-7 TRBV6-5 - TGTGCCAGCAGTACTCCCGCCGACAGGTCCTCCTACGAGCAGTACTTC CASSTPADRSSYEQYF
- TRBJ2-5 TRBV3-1 - TGTGCCAGCAGCCAAGAGGGACGAAGATTAGGGACCCAGTACTTC CASSQEGRRLGTQYF
- TRBJ2-3 TRBV7-3 many TGTGCCAGCAGCTCAAAGTACACAGATACGCAGTATTTT CASSSKYTDTQYF
- TRBJ2-7 TRBV5-5 few TGTGCCAGCAGGGAGAGGACAGACCCCTACGAGCAGTACTTC CASRERTDPYEQYF
- TRBJ2-7 TRBV9 few TGTGCCAGCAGCGTAGGAACGGGGGGCCCCCCAGGGGAGCAGTACTTC CASSVGTGGPPGEQYF
TRBD2 TRBJ2-7 TRBV7-2 - TGTGCCAGCACCCTAGCGGTGGGGACCTACAATGAGCAGTACTTC CASTLAVGTYNEQYF
TRBD1 TRBJ2-7 TRBV5-1 - TGCGCCAGCAGCATTACCGGGACAGGATCCTACGAGCAGTACTTC CASSITGTGSYEQYF